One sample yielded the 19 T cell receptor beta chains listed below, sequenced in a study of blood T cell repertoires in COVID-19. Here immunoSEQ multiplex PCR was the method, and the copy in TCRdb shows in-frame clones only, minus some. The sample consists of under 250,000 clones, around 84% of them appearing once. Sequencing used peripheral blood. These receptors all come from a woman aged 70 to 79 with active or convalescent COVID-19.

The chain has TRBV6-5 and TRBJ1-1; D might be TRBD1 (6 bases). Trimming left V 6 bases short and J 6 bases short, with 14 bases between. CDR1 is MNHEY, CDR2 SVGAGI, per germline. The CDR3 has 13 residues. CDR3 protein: CASSTGYDAEAFF. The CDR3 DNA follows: TGTGCCAGCAGCACAGGGTATGACGCTGAAGCTTTCTTT.

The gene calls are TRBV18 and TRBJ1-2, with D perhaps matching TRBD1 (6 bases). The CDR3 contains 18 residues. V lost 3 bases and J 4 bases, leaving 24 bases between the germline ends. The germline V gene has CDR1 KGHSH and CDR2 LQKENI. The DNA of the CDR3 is TGTGCCAGCTCACCCTCTGGCTGGGGGCGGGCCAAAGCCTATGGCTACACCTTC. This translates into CASSPSGWGRAKAYGYTF.

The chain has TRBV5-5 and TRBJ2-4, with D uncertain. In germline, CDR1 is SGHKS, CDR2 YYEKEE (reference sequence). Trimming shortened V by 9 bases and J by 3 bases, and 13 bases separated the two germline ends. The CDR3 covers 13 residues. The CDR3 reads CAIRVQGKNIQYF. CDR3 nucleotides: TGTGCCATTCGGGTGCAAGGCAAAAACATTCAGTACTTC.

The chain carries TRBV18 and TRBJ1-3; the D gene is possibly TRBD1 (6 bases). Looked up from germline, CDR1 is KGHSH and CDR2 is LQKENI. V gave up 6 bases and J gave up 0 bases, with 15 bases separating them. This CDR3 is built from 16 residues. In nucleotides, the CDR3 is TGTGCCAGCTCGTCCTCAACAGGGATCTCTGGAAACACCATATATTTT. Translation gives CASSSSTGISGNTIYF. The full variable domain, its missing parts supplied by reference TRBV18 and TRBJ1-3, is NAGVMQNPRHLVRRRGQEARLRCSPMKGHSHVYWYRQLPEEGLKFMVYLQKENIIDESGMPKERFSAEFPKEGPSILRIQQVVRGDSAAYFCASSSSTGISGNTIYFGEGSWLTVV.

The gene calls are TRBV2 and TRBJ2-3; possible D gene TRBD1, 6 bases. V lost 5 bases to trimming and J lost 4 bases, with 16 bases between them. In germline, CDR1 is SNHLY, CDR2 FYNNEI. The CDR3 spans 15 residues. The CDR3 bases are TGTGCCAGCAGTAGACAGGTCTTTCCTTCAGATACGCAGTATTTT. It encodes CASSRQVFPSDTQYF.

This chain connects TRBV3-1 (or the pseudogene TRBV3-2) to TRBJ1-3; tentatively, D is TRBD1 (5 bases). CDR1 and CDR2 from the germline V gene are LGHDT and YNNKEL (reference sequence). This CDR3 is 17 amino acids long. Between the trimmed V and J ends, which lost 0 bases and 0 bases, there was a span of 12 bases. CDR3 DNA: TGTGCCAGCAGCCAAGATTCCAGGGCCCTCTCTGGAAACACCATATATTTT. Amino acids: CASSQDSRALSGNTIYF.

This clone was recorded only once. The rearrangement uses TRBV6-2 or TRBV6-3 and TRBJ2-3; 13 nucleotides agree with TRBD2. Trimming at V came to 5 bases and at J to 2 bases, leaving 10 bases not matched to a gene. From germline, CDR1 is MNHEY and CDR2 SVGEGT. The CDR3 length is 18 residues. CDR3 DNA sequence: TGTGCCAGCAGTCCGCGACTAGCGGGAGGTATAAACACAGATACGCAGTATTTT. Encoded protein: CASSPRLAGGINTDTQYF.

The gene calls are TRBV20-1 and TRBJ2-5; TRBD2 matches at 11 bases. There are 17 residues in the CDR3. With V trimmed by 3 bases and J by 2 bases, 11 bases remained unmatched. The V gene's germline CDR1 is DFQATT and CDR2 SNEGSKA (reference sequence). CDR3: CSASHPRSGGEQETQYF. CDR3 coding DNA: TGCAGTGCTAGTCACCCCCGTAGCGGGGGGGAACAAGAGACCCAGTACTTC.

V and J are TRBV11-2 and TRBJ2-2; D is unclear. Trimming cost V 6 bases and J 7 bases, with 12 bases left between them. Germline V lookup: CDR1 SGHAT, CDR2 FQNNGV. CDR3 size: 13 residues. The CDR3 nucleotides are TGTGCCAGCAGTCCCTTCGAGCGCGGGGAGCTGTTTTTT. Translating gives CASSPFERGELFF.

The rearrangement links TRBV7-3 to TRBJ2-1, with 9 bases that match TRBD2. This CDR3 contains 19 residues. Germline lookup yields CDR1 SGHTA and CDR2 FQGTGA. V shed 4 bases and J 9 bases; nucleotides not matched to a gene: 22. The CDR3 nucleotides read TGTGCCAGCAGCTCCACAGGGCCCCTGGGACTAGCAACCTCGGCTGAGCAGTTCTTC. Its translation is CASSSTGPLGLATSAEQFF. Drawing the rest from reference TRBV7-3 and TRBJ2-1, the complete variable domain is GAGVSQTPSNKVTEKGKYVELRCDPISGHTALYWYRQSLGQGPEFLIYFQGTGAADDSGLPNDRFFAVRPEGSVSTLKIQRTERGDSAVYLCASSSTGPLGLATSAEQFFGPGTRLTVL.

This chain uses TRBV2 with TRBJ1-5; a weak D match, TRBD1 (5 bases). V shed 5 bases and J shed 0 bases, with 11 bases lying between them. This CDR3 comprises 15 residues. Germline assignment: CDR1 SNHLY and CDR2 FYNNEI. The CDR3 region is CASSKDRYSNQPQHF. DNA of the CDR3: TGTGCCAGCAGTAAAGACAGATATAGCAATCAGCCCCAGCATTTT.

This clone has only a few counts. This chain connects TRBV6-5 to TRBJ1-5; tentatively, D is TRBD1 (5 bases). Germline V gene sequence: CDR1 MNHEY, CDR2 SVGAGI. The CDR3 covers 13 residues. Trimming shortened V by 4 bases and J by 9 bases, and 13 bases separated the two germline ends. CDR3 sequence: CASSFGSRGPQHF. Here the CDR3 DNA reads TGTGCCAGCAGTTTTGGGTCAAGGGGGCCCCAGCATTTT.

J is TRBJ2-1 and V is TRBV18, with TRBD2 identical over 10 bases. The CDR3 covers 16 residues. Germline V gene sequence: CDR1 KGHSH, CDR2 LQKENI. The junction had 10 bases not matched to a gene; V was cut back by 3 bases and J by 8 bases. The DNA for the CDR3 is TGTGCCAGCTCACCGAGAGCGGGGGGGCCTATGGATGAGCAGTTCTTC. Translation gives CASSPRAGGPMDEQFF.

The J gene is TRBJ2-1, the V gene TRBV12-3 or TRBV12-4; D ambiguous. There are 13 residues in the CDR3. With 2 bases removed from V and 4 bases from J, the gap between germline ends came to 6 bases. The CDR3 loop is CASSLQQYNEQFF. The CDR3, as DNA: TGTGCCAGCAGTTTACAACAGTACAATGAGCAGTTCTTC.

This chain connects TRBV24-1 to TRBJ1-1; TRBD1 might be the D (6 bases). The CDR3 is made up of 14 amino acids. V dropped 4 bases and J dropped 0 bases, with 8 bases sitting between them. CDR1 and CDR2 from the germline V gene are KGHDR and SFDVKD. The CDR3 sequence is CATSDGTLNTEAFF. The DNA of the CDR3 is TGTGCCACCAGTGACGGGACACTGAACACTGAAGCTTTCTTT.

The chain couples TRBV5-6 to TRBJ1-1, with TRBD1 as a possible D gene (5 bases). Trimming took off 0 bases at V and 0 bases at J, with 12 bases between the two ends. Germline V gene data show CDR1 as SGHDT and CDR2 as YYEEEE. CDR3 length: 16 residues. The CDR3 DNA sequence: TGTGCCAGCAGCTTGGTCAGGGAAGGAATGAACACTGAAGCTTTCTTT. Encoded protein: CASSLVREGMNTEAFF.

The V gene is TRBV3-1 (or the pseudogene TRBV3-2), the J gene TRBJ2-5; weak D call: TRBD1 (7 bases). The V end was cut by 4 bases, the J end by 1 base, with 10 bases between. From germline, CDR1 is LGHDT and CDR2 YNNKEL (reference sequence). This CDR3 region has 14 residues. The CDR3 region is CASSRQGGQETQYF. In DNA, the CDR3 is TGTGCCAGCAGCCGACAGGGAGGCCAAGAGACCCAGTACTTC.

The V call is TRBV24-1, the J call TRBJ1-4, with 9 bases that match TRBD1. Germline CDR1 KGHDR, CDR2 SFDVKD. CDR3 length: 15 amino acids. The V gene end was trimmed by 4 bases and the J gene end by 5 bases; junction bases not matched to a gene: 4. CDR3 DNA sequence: TGTGCCACCAGTGAGGGTGGACAGGGGAATGAAAAACTGTTTTTT. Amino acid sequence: CATSEGGQGNEKLFF.

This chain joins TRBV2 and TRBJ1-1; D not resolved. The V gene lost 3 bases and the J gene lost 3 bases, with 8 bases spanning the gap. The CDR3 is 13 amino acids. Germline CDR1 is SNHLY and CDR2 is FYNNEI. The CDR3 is CASSDGVYTEAFF. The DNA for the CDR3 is TGTGCCAGCAGTGACGGGGTATACACTGAAGCTTTCTTT. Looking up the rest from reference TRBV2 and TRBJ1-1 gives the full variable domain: EPEVTQTPSHQVTQMGQEVILRCVPISNHLYFYWYRQILGQKVEFLVSFYNNEISEKSEIFDDQFSVERPDGSNFTLKIRSTKLEDSAMYFCASSDGVYTEAFFGQGTRLTVV.